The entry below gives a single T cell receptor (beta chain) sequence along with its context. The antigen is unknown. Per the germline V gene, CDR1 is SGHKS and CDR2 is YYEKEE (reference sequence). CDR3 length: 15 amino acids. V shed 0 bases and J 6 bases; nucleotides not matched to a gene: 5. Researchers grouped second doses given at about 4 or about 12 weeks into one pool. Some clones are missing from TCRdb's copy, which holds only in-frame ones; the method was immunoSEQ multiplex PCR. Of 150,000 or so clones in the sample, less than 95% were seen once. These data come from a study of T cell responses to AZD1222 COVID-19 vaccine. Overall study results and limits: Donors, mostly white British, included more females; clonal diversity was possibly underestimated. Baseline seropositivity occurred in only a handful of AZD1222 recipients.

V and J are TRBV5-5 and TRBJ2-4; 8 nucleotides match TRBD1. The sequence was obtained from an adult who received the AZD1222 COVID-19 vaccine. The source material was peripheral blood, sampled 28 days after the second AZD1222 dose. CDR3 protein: CASSLDVGTGNIQYF. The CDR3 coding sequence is TGTGCCAGCAGCTTGGATGTAGGGACAGGAAACATTCAGTACTTC. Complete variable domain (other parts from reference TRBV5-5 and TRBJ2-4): DAGVTQSPTHLIKTRGQQVTLRCSPISGHKSVSWYQQVLGQGPQFIFQYYEKEERGRGNFPDRFSARQFPNYSSELNVNALLLGDSALYLCASSLDVGTGNIQYFGAGTRLSVL.